This record concerns one TCR beta chain sequence. What antigen it recognizes has not been identified. No qualities accompany the bases; no much larger clone lies one base away. CDR1 SGHNT and CDR2 YYREEE were looked up in the germline V gene (reference sequence). The CDR3 runs 15 amino acids, cysteine and phenylalanine included. CDR3 DNA only is kept here, 45 bases in frame from base 1. Trimming at the junction amounts to 2 bases on V and 1 base on J, and the germline ends lie 9 bases apart. Per the publication, the time point label means: peripheral blood 6 weeks after treatment start. The cohort comprised 25 to 30 patients with locally advanced or metastatic urothelial carcinoma treated at Memorial Sloan Kettering on a trial protocol. Peripheral blood mononuclear cells were collected pretreatment and during treatment, with between 1 and 8 total time points obtained per patient. The Qiagen DNeasy Blood extraction kit was used to purify genomic DNA from total PBMCs and tumor samples. Collected pretreatment and during treatment, PBMCs were isolated and stored as previously described.

These data belong to a study of PD-L1 blockade in urothelial cancer (dated by TCRdb to about 2017). Describing the broader study: Therapy was started at some point between 2014 and 2016 for all patients, and atezolizumab 1,200 mg was administered intravenously every 3 weeks. Twenty-five of 29 patients were males with bladder-origin urothelial cancer, and about two thirds of the roughly 30 reported a prior smoking history. Patients had an ECOG performance status of 0 or 1 and had received between 0 and 3 prior chemotherapy regimens. Blood samples were analyzed at two time points: 3 weeks after treatment start (second dose) and 6 weeks after treatment start. Blood samples gave a median of about 130,000 T cells and tens of thousands of unique TCRs, with a median clonality of roughly 0.081. An exploratory multi-omic analysis was conducted of the somatic, immune and clinical correlates of response to PD-L1 blockade with atezolizumab in urothelial cancer. TCR sequencing covered pretreatment tumor samples and matched, serially collected peripheral blood taken before and after atezolizumab treatment. Durable clinical benefit was defined as a progression-free survival longer than 6 months, and TCR features were additionally tested against progression-free survival and overall survival. Whole exome sequencing and RNA sequencing of pretreatment tumors were performed alongside TCR sequencing in the same patients. Durable clinical benefit was achieved by nine patients and was not achieved by 20 patients. Pretreatment blood TCR-seq was available for under 35 patients, at least one posttreatment blood collection was obtained for 24 patients, and tumor TCR-seq was available for 24 patients. What the study reported, not specific to this receptor: A pretreatment peripheral blood TCR clonality below the median was linked to improved progression-free and overall survival. Because the sample size was small (n ≈ 31) and many exploratory analyses were performed, the results are intended to be hypothesis-generating. Greater expansion of tumor-associated TCR clones in peripheral blood 3 weeks after the start of treatment was observed in patients with durable benefit (n ≈ 22, p = 0.022).

To estimate absolute template abundance from read counts, synthetic TCR analog templates were spiked into each PCR. The immunoSEQ assay was used to amplify TCRbeta CDR3 regions from genomic DNA with bias-controlled V and J gene primers. Sequencing of rearranged TCRbeta segments was done at approximately 20X coverage. Turning to the authors' computational methods: Clustering was used to correct sequencing errors, and CDR3s were annotated against IMGT so that V, D and J genes could be assigned. Downstream analyses used only productive TCRbeta rearrangements and left out out-of-frame or stop-codon sequences. Clonality was computed as one minus Shannon entropy normalized by the log of the number of unique productive sequences. Clones differing between time points or between blood and tumor were identified by Fisher's exact test with Benjamini-Hochberg correction at adjusted p below 0.01. TCRdb took over this immuneACCESS table, retaining in-frame rearrangements with V and J assigned. Such tables are incomplete; in checked studies, under half of the missing clones stem from an unresolved V gene, and the remainder is unexplained. V and J calls and clone size are copied from that table; D and trimming were computed from the DNA. In all, the sample holds roughly 28,000 clones, and 80% to 90% of those were seen once. The ten top clones hold 2.5% to 3% of the sample.

The material sequenced was PBMCs, taken around atezolizumab (anti-PD-L1) treatment. The chain couples TRBV5-4 to TRBJ2-2, and the D gene may be TRBD1, 6 bases matching. The receptor comes from a man aged 65 to 79 with urothelial cancer. Here is the DNA: TGTGCCAGCAGCTTCAGCAGGGGGAACACCGGGGAGCTGTTTTTT. This gives the protein CASSFSRGNTGELFF.